What follows are 8 T cell receptor beta chains derived from one specimen sequenced in a study of tumor and adjacent non-tumor tissue in lung cancer. TCRbeta libraries were built with three rounds of nested PCR, modified from ARM-PCR. TCRdb passed the multiplex PCR reads through MiXCR, listing each CDR3 protein once. The table includes under 150,000 distinct CDR3 sequences, 60% to 70% detected once. This sample's RNA came from whole unsorted tissue. The sequenced sample was lung tumor tissue. The source of these receptors is a man younger than 45 with non-small cell lung cancer.

This clonotype has ten or more counts. This sequence joins TRBV6-2 or TRBV6-3 and TRBJ1-5; D unclear. The CDR3 covers 14 residues. Germline V gives CDR1 MNHEY, CDR2 SVGEGT. Trimming removed 0 bases at V and 7 bases at J, with 10 bases between. In nucleotides, the CDR3 is TGTGCCAGCAGTTACTCGTACAGTCCACAGCCCCAGCATTTT. The encoded protein is CASSYSYSPQPQHF.

Turning to this clonotype: A single base separates this from a much larger clone, so it may be a read error. The chain couples TRBV6-1 to TRBJ1-2; a possible D gene is TRBD1 (5 bases). Germline lookup yields CDR1 MNHNS and CDR2 SASEGT. The CDR3 covers 13 residues. The DNA of the CDR3 is TGTGCCAGCAATGAAGGGCCCGGGGGTGGCTACACCTTC. As protein: CASNEGPGGGYTF.

As concerns this clonotype: One end of the junction is discordant with germline, which a read error may explain. The chain joins TRBV12-3 or TRBV12-4 to TRBJ2-5; 13 bases are a match to TRBD2. The CDR3 contains 15 residues. The CDR3 DNA reads as TGTGCCAGCACTCCGACTAGCGGGAGGCCCGAGACCCAGTACTTT. It translates to CASTPTSGRPETQYF.

The genes are TRBV20-1 and TRBJ2-3; 10 nucleotides agree with TRBD2. The trim removed 7 bases at V and 5 bases at J, leaving 15 bases unmatched. CDR3 length: 16 amino acids. The germline gives CDR1 DFQATT, CDR2 SNEGSKA (reference sequence). Written as DNA, the CDR3 is TGCAGTGATAAAGATCGAGCGGGAGGGCCGGTAGATACGCAGTATTTT. Amino acids: CSDKDRAGGPVDTQYF.

The V gene is TRBV4-1, the J gene TRBJ1-1; D unresolved. The V gene's germline CDR1 is MGHRA and CDR2 YSYEKL. V lost 5 bases and J 6 bases, leaving 10 bases between the germline ends. The CDR3 runs to 12 residues. The CDR3 loop is CASSKSSAEAFF. The CDR3 nucleotides read TGCGCCAGCAGCAAGTCCAGTGCTGAAGCTTTCTTT.

A note on this clonotype: The junction does not match germline at one end; this may be a read error. The J gene is TRBJ2-5, the V gene TRBV6-5; TRBD2 matches 12 bases. This CDR3 region has 20 residues. Germline CDR1 is MNHEY and CDR2 is SVGAGI. The CDR3 spells CASMPSQASGRADGLETRYF. CDR3 sequence (DNA): TGTGCCAGCATGCCCTCCCAGGCTAGCGGGAGGGCCGATGGGTTGGAGACCCGGTACTTC.

In regard to this clonotype: One junction end does not reproduce the germline sequence, and a read error may be involved. This rearrangement joins TRBV11-2 to TRBJ2-1, with D possibly matching TRBD2 (5 bases). The CDR3 is made up of 16 amino acids. Germline V gene lookup returns CDR1 SGHAT and CDR2 FQNNGV. The chain's CDR3 is CASSLSHTSRNNGQFF. CDR3 in DNA: TGTGCCAGCAGCTTATCACATACTAGTCGGAACAATGGGCAGTTCTTC. Together with reference TRBV11-2 and TRBJ2-1, the CDR3 gives the full variable domain: EAGVAQSPRYKIIEKRQSVAFWCNPISGHATLYWYQQILGQGPKLLIQFQNNGVVDDSQLPKDRFSAERLKGVDSTLKIQPAKLEDSAVYLCASSLSHTSRNNGQFFGPGTRLTVL.

For this clonotype: A much larger clonotype is one base distant, so this may be a read error. The J gene is TRBJ2-1, the V gene TRBV12-3 or TRBV12-4, with 9 bases aligning to TRBD2. V lost 5 bases and J lost 7; bases outside the gene matches: 9. The CDR3 extends over 15 amino acids. The CDR3 bases are TGTGCCAGCAGTCCGATTAGCGGGGGAAGAAATGAGCAGTTCTTC. Encoded protein: CASSPISGGRNEQFF.